Following are 21 T cell receptor beta chains from one sample sequenced in a study of cytomegalovirus exposure and HLA in healthy donors. This PCR relied on a set of 60 Vbeta primers and 13 Jbeta primers. Measured with immunoSEQ multiplex PCR; TCRdb has only the in-frame clones, and not every one. This table has 150,000 to 200,000 clones, about 9.4% appearing once. Material for sequencing was PBMCs. These receptors all stem from a woman in her 30s in good health and CMV-seropositive.

This clone was detected only a few times. The genes are TRBV19 and TRBJ2-6, with a possible D match to TRBD1 (5 bases). The V gene's germline CDR1 is LNHDA and CDR2 SQIVND (reference sequence). The CDR3 is made up of 11 amino acids. V lost 5 bases, J lost 13 bases, and 9 bases lay in between. The CDR3 region has the DNA TGTGCCAGTAGTTATTCAGGGGTCCTGACTTTC. Translated: CASSYSGVLTF.

This clone was seen a few times. V and J are TRBV18 and TRBJ2-3, with D tentatively TRBD2 (6 bases). Germline assignment: CDR1 KGHSH and CDR2 LQKENI. CDR3 size: 17 residues. The ends were cut back, 6 bases at V and 4 bases at J, with 23 bases in the middle. CDR3 region: CASSPGLGGPGADTQYF. CDR3 sequence (DNA): TGTGCCAGCTCCCCAGGGCTTGGAGGGCCGGGGGCAGATACGCAGTATTTT.

This clone occurred a few times. This chain joins TRBV9 and TRBJ2-1, with TRBD2 matching over 12 bases. Germline loops: CDR1 SGDLS, CDR2 YYNGEE. V was pared by 3 bases and J by 8 bases, with 21 bases of the junction left unmatched. The CDR3 covers 20 residues. The CDR3 region is CASSGDREVTSGSIIHEQFF. In DNA, the CDR3 is TGTGCCAGCAGCGGGGACAGGGAGGTGACTAGCGGGAGTATAATCCATGAGCAGTTCTTC.

The chain recombines TRBV2 with TRBJ2-7, with TRBD1 matching 9 bases. The CDR3 is 15 amino acids. Germline CDR1 and CDR2: SNHLY and FYNNEI. Trimming at V came to 7 bases and at J to 2 bases, leaving 9 bases not matched to a gene. The CDR3: CASTPSGTGTYEQYF. In nucleotides, the CDR3 is TGTGCCAGCACCCCATCCGGGACAGGGACCTACGAGCAGTACTTC.

The V call is TRBV5-8, the J call TRBJ2-3; 7 nucleotides align to TRBD1. The CDR3 is made up of 15 amino acids. Germline V gene lookup returns CDR1 SGHTS and CDR2 YDEGEE. J gave up 4 bases and V 3 bases, and 8 bases lay outside the gene matches. This CDR3 reads CASSWGQLSADTQYF. CDR3 in DNA: TGTGCCAGCAGCTGGGGACAGCTTAGCGCAGATACGCAGTATTTT. Based on the CDR3 plus reference TRBV5-8 and TRBJ2-3, the full variable domain is EAGVTQSPTHLIKTRGQQATLRCSPISGHTSVYWYQQALGLGLQFLLWYDEGEERNRGNFPPRFSGRQFPNYSSELNVNALELEDSALYLCASSWGQLSADTQYFGPGTRLTVL.

This chain links TRBV5-1 with TRBJ1-2; perhaps TRBD1 as D (6 bases). The CDR3 length is 14 residues. Trimming pared 6 bases from V and 8 bases from J, leaving 20 bases between. Germline CDR1 reads SGHRS; CDR2 reads YFSETQ. In DNA form, the CDR3 reads TGCGCCAGCACCCGGGACACCCCCCGAGGAGGCTACACCTTC. It encodes CASTRDTPRGGYTF.

This clone came up a few times. This sequence joins TRBV2 and TRBJ1-1; 7 bases are shared with TRBD1. The CDR3 sequence is 14 residues long. Germline V gene sequence: CDR1 SNHLY, CDR2 FYNNEI. The V gene end was trimmed by 8 bases and the J gene end by 4 bases; junction bases not matched to a gene: 10. The CDR3 region is CASDRGGGGTEAFF. In nucleotides, the CDR3 is TGTGCCAGCGACCGAGGAGGGGGCGGCACTGAAGCTTTCTTT.

The chain combines TRBV27 with TRBJ1-2; D gene ambiguous. V was trimmed by 0 bases and J by 1 base, leaving 12 bases between them. CDR3 length: 16 amino acids. Germline V lookup: CDR1 MNHEY, CDR2 SMNVEV (reference sequence). This chain's CDR3 is CASSLSGTEINYGYTF. In nucleotides, the CDR3 is TGTGCCAGCAGTTTATCGGGCACAGAGATTAACTATGGCTACACCTTC.

This clone has a handful of counts. The V call is TRBV9, the J call TRBJ1-4; no clear D. Germline V gives CDR1 SGDLS, CDR2 YYNGEE. V was shortened by 4 bases and J by 4 bases, with 14 bases between the two germline ends. CDR3 size: 15 residues. Here the CDR3 DNA reads TGTGCCAGCAGCCCACTGGGGAGCTTTAATGAAAAACTGTTTTTT. Translated: CASSPLGSFNEKLFF.

This clone was seen a handful of times. The rearrangement uses TRBV7-9 and TRBJ2-7; TRBD1 matches at 7 bases. V lost 5 bases, J lost 0 bases, and 7 bases stayed unmatched. From germline, CDR1 is SEHNR and CDR2 FQNEAQ (reference sequence). CDR3 size: 15 residues. CDR3 bases: TGTGCCAGCAGCCCAGCCGACAGGGACTCCTACGAGCAGTACTTC. Its translation: CASSPADRDSYEQYF.

Written as DNA, the CDR3 is TGCGCCAGCAGCTTGGCAGGACTAGCGACCACCGGGGAGCTGTTTTTT. It translates to CASSLAGLATTGELFF. V and J are TRBV5-1 and TRBJ2-2; 9 nucleotides align to TRBD2. V gave up 0 bases and J gave up 4 bases; unmatched junction bases: 4. CDR3 length: 16 residues. Germline-derived CDR1 and CDR2 are SGHRS and YFSETQ.

This clone was picked up a small number of times. This chain links TRBV6-5 with TRBJ2-7; 7 nucleotides match TRBD1. Unmatched junction bases numbered 4, after V lost 7 bases and J lost 4 bases. The CDR3 consists of 12 residues. Germline V CDR1 and CDR2: MNHEY, SVGAGI. This chain's CDR3 is CASTDRFYEQYF. The CDR3 DNA reads TGTGCCAGCACGGACAGGTTTTACGAGCAGTACTTC.

Only a few counts were recorded for this clone. CDR3 residues: CASSAQGYGYTF. CDR3 bases: TGTGCCAGCAGCGCCCAGGGGTATGGCTACACCTTC. J is TRBJ1-2 and V is TRBV9; possible D gene TRBD1, 6 bases. Germline V gene data show CDR1 as SGDLS and CDR2 as YYNGEE. This CDR3 has 12 residues. Between the trimmed V and J ends, which lost 3 bases and 5 bases, there was a span of 8 bases.

The chain joins TRBV5-8 to TRBJ2-5; 8 bases map to TRBD1. V lost 4 bases to trimming and J lost 4 bases; unmatched junction nucleotides: 6. The CDR3 is made up of 14 amino acids. Germline CDR1 and CDR2: SGHTS and YDEGEE. The CDR3 DNA follows: TGTGCCAGCAGCGGTTCCGGGACAGGAGAGACCCAGTACTTC. Its protein product is CASSGSGTGETQYF.

The V and J genes are TRBV19 and TRBJ2-1; maybe TRBD2 (6 bases). Trimming removed 7 bases from V and 3 bases from J, with 19 bases in between. Germline V CDR1 and CDR2: LNHDA, SQIVND (reference sequence). The length of the CDR3 is 16 residues. The chain's CDR3 is CASTKGRGILYNEQFF. CDR3 DNA: TGTGCCAGTACCAAGGGTCGCGGGATTCTCTACAATGAGCAGTTCTTC.

This clone was seen only a few times. Other DNA sequences from this sample encode an identical CDR3 as well. The V call is TRBV5-1, the J call TRBJ2-2; D not resolved. V was clipped by 0 bases and J by 0 bases, with 6 bases between them. Germline V gives CDR1 SGHRS, CDR2 YFSETQ. The CDR3 extends over 15 amino acids. CDR3 region: CASSLGAANTGELFF. CDR3 nucleotide sequence: TGCGCCAGCAGCTTGGGGGCAGCGAACACCGGGGAGCTGTTTTTT.

The chain has TRBV5-1 and TRBJ2-1; 11 positions match TRBD2. CDR3 length: 16 amino acids. J was trimmed by 0 bases and V by 1 base; bases with no gene match: 0. Germline V gives CDR1 SGHRS, CDR2 YFSETQ. The DNA of the CDR3 is TGCGCCAGCAGCTTGACTAGCGGGAGCTCCTACAATGAGCAGTTCTTC. Its protein is CASSLTSGSSYNEQFF. Full variable domain (outside the CDR3, taken from reference TRBV5-1 and TRBJ2-1): KAGVTQTPRYLIKTRGQQVTLSCSPISGHRSVSWYQQTPGQGLQFLFEYFSETQRNKGNFPGRFSGRQFSNSRSEMNVSTLELGDSALYLCASSLTSGSSYNEQFFGPGTRLTVL.

This clone was recorded a few times. Written as DNA, the CDR3 is TGCAGCGTTGGGGAGGGAGGTAGGTGGAACGAGCAGTACTTC. Protein product: CSVGEGGRWNEQYF. The J gene is TRBJ2-7, the V gene TRBV29-1; 7 bases are a match to TRBD2. The V gene's germline CDR1 is SQVTM and CDR2 ANQGSEA. The V and J ends lost 4 bases and 5 bases, in that order; junction bases with no gene match: 11. This CDR3 spans 14 amino acids.

CDR3 sequence (DNA): TGTGCCAGCATTATTTACTGGGAGCAGTACTTC. Its protein is CASIIYWEQYF. This rearrangement joins TRBV6-4 to TRBJ2-7; D remains unclear. The CDR3 has 11 residues. The V gene lost 7 bases and the J gene lost 7 bases, with 11 bases spanning the gap. Germline V CDR1 and CDR2: MRHNA, SNTAGT.

V gene TRBV7-9 combines with J gene TRBJ1-1; no clear D gene. This CDR3 contains 15 residues. The V gene's germline CDR1 is SEHNR and CDR2 FQNEAQ (reference sequence). The ends were cut back, 2 bases at V and 2 bases at J, with 12 bases in the middle. CDR3 DNA: TGTGCCAGCAGCTTACCGGGGATTATAAACACTGAAGCTTTCTTT. This translates into CASSLPGIINTEAFF.

In DNA form, the CDR3 reads TGTGCCAGCAGCTTAGCGGCAGGGGGCACCGGGGAGCTGTTTTTT. Residues: CASSLAAGGTGELFF. The chain employs TRBV7-9 and TRBJ2-2; 7 positions agree with TRBD1. After removal of 0 bases from V and 4 bases from J, the junction contained 2 bases not matched to a gene. Germline-derived CDR1 and CDR2 are SEHNR and FQNEAQ (reference sequence). The CDR3 runs to 15 residues.